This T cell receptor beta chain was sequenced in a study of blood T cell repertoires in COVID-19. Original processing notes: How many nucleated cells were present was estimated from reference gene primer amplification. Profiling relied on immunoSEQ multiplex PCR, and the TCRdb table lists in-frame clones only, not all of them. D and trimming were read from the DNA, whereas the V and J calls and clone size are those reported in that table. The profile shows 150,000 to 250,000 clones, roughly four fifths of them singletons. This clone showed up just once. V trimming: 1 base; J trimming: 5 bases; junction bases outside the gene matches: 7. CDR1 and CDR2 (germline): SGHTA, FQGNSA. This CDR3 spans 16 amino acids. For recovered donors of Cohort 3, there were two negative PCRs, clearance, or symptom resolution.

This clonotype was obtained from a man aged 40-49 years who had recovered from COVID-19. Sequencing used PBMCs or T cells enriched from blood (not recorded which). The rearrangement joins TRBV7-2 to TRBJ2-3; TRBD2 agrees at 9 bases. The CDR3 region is CASSLVSGRLGDTQYF. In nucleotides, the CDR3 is TGTGCCAGCAGCTTAGTTAGCGGGAGATTGGGAGATACGCAGTATTTT.